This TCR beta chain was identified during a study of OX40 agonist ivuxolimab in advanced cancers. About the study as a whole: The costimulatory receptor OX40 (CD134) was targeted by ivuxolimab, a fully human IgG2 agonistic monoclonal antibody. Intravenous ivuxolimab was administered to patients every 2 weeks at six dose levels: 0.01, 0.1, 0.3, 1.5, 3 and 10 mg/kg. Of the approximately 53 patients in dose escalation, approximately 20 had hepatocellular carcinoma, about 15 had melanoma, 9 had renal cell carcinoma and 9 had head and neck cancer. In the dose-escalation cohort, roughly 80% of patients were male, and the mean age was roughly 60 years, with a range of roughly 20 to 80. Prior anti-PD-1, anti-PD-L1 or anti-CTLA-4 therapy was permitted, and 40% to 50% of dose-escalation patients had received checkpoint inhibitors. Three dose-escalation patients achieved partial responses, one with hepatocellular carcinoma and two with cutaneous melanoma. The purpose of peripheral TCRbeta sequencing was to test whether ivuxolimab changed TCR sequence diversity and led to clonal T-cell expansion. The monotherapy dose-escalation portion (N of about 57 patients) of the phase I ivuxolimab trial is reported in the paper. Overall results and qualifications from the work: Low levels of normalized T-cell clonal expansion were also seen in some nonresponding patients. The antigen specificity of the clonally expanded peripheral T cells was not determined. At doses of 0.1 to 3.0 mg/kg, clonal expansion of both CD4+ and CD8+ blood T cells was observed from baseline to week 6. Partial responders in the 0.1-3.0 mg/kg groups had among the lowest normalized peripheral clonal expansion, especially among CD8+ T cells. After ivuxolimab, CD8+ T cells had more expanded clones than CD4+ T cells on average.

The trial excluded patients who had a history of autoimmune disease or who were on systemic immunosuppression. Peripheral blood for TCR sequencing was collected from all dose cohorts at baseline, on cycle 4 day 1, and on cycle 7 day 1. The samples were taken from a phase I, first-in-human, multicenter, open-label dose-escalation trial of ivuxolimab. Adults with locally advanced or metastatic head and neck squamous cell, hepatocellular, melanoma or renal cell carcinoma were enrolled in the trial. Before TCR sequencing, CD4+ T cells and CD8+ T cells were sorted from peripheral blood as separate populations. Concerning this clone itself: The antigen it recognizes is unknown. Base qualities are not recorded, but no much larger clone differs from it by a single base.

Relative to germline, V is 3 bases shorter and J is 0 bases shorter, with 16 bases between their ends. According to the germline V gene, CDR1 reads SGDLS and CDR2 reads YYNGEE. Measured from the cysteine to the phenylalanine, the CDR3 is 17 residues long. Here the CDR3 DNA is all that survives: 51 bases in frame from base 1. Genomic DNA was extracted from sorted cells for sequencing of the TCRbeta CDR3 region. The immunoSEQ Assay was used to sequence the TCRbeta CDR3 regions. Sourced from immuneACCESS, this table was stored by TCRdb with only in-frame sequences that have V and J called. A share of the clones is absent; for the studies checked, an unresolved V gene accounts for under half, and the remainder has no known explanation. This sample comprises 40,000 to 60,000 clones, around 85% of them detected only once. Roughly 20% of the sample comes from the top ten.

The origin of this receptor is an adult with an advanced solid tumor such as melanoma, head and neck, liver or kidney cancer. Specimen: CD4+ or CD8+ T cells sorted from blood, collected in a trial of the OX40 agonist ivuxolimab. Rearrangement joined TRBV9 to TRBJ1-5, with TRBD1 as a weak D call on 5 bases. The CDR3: CASSAGAGTYSNQPQHF. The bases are TGTGCCAGCAGCGCCGGGGCAGGGACTTATAGCAATCAGCCCCAGCATTTT.